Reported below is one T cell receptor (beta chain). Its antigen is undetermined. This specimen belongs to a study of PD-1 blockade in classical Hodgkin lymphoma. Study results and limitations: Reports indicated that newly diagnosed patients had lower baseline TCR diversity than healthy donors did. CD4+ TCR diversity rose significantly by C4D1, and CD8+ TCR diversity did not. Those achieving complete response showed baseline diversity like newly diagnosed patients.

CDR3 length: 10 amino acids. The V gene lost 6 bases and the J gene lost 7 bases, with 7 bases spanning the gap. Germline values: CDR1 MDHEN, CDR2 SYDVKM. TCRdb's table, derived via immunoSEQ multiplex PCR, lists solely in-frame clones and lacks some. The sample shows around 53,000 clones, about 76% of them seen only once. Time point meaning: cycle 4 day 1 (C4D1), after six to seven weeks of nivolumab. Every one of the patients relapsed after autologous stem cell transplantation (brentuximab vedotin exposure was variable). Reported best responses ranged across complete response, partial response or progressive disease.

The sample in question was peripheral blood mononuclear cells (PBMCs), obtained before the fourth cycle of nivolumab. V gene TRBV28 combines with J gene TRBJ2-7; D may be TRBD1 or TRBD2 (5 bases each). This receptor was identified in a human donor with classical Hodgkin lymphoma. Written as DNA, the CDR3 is TGTGCCAGCAGGAGGGGTGAGCAGTACTTC. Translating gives CASRRGEQYF.